This TCR beta chain was recorded in a study of human thymus T cells. This clone appeared a few times. Germline lookup yields CDR1 MGHRA and CDR2 YSYEKL. This CDR3 is built from 16 residues. V shed 10 bases, J shed 4 bases, and the junction held 15 bases outside the gene matches. An approximately 0.5-1 mL peripheral blood aliquot was taken intraoperatively from four of eight donors. Profiled with immunoSEQ multiplex PCR; TCRdb holds only in-frame clones, not every one. The data contain about 46,000 clones, approximately 95% of them seen just once; the ten biggest clones take up 0.15% to 0.2%. The material sequenced was blood. The rearrangement uses TRBV4-1 and TRBJ2-3; 9 nucleotides agree with TRBD1. The receptor was isolated from a girl under two years old with a congenital heart defect but otherwise immunologically healthy. CDR3 DNA sequence: TGCGCCACCAGGACAGGGGCGACTAGTTCAGCAGATACGCAGTATTTT. Translating it yields CATRTGATSSADTQYF.